This T cell receptor beta chain originates from a study of blood T cell repertoires in COVID-19. Study processing details: Reference gene primers were amplified, and this amplification served to estimate nucleated cell counts. The assay was immunoSEQ multiplex PCR, and TCRdb's table has in-frame clones only and misses some. That table supplies the V and J calls and clone size; D and trimming were determined from the DNA. The table has approximately 250,000 clones, 70% to 90% seen once. V lost 5 bases, J lost 5 bases, and 17 bases lay in between. Germline-derived CDR1 and CDR2 are SGHKS and YYEKEE (reference sequence). This CDR3 comprises 15 residues. Cohort allocation depended upon clinical history that participants reported.

The receptor was derived from a woman in her twenties or thirties with acute COVID-19. Sequencing was done on a sample of PBMCs or T cells enriched from blood (not recorded which). The V call is TRBV5-5, the J call TRBJ2-1, with D possibly matching TRBD2 (6 bases). CDR3: CASSQLARSNNEQFF. Here the CDR3 DNA reads TGTGCCAGCAGTCAGCTAGCGAGGTCAAACAATGAGCAGTTCTTC.